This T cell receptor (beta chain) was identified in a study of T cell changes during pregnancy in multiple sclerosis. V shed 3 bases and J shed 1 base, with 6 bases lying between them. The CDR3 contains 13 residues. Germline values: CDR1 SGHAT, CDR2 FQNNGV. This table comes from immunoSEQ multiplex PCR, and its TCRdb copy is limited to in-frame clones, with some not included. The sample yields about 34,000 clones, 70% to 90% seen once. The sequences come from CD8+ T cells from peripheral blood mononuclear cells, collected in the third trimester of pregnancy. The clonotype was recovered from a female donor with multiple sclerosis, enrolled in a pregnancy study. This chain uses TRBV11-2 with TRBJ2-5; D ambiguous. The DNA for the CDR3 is TGTGCCAGCAGCTTTCAGATCCAAGAGACCCAGTACTTC. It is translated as CASSFQIQETQYF.